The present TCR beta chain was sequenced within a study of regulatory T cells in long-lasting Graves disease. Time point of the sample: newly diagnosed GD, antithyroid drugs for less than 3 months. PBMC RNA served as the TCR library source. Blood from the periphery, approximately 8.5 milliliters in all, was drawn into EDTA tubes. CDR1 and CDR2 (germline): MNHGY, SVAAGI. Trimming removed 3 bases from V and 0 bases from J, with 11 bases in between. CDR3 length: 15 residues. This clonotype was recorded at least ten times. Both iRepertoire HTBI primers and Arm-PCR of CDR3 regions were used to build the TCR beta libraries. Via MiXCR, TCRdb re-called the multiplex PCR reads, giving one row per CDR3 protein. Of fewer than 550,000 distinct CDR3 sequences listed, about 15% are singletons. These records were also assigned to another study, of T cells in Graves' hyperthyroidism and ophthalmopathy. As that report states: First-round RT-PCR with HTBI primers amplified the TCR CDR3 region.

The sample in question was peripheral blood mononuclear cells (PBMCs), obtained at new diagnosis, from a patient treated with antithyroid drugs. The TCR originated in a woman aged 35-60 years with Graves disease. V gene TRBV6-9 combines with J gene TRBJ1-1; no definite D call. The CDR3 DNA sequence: TGTGCCAGCAGTTACTCTCCAGCAATGAACACTGAAGCTTTCTTT. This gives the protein CASSYSPAMNTEAFF.